This TCR beta chain was retrieved from a study of identifying expanded T cells in peripheral blood. General study results and limits: Over approximately two and four weeks, about 15 and 19 clones changed, versus more than 1 between replicates.

TCRdb's copy holds only in-frame clones and misses some; the assay was immunoSEQ multiplex PCR. The table records about 82,000 clones, about 87% of them present only once. A note on this clone: What it binds is not known.

Healthy donors had no documented immune events, such as infections, while sampled. V gave up 6 bases and J gave up 4 bases, with 13 bases separating them. This CDR3 is built from 14 residues. CDR1 and CDR2 from the germline V gene are LNHDA and SQIVND (reference sequence). The material sequenced was blood. This clonotype was sampled from a person between 18 and 75 years old in good health. The chain joins TRBV19 to TRBJ2-1; no firm D call. CDR3 amino acids: CASRPSWSYNEQFF. The CDR3 nucleotides are TGTGCCAGTAGGCCTAGTTGGTCTTACAATGAGCAGTTCTTC.